This T cell receptor beta chain derives from a study of cytotoxic CD8 clonotypes in ibrutinib-treated CLL. Study-wide results and caveats: In comparison with age-matched healthy donors, baseline clonality was higher and tracked circulating CD8+ T-cell counts.

This clone was seen only a few times. The target antigen is unknown. Here immunoSEQ multiplex PCR was the method, and the copy in TCRdb shows in-frame clones only, minus some. The data contain around 160,000 clones, 88% of them seen just once; the ten biggest clones take up more than 2.5%. Sequenced here: PBMCs, sampled at disease progression, from a patient treated with ibrutinib. This TCR derives from a human donor with chronic lymphocytic leukemia.

CDR3 sequence reads: CASSRDPTVRGYTF. The DNA of the CDR3 is TGTGCCAGCAGTCGGGACCCAACCGTTAGGGGCTACACCTTC. The chain employs TRBV7-9 and TRBJ1-2, with D possibly being TRBD1 (5 bases). Deletions cut 6 bases from V and 8 bases from J, with 19 bases between. There are 14 residues in the CDR3. Germline V gives CDR1 SEHNR, CDR2 FQNEAQ (reference sequence).